A selection of T cell receptor beta chains follows, all from one sample in a study of blood T cell repertoires in COVID-19. Clones were read by immunoSEQ multiplex PCR, and TCRdb kept only the in-frame ones, dropping some. The sample records around 260,000 clones, around 85% being singletons. The sequenced sample consisted of peripheral blood. These receptors were taken from a human donor with COVID-19, enrolled during active disease. The donor label of this sample is uncertain. The CDR3 runs from the conserved cysteine through the conserved F or W. A D gene is named only where the DNA matches it firmly. Clone size is not always given. Where it is, it says once, few, many or a class for expanded clones.

TRBV19,NA,TRBJ1-5,15,NA,CASSPRTDPGQPQHF,TGTGCCAGTAGTCCTCGGACCGACCCGGGACAGCCCCAGCATTTT
TRBV9,NA,TRBJ1-1,14,NA,CASSPERWSTEAFF,TGTGCCAGCAGCCCAGAAAGGTGGAGCACTGAAGCTTTCTTT
TRBV5-1,few,TRBJ2-7,15,NA,CASSLTGLRGHEQYF,TGCGCCAGCAGCTTGACAGGGTTAAGGGGTCACGAGCAGTACTTC
TRBV29-1,NA,TRBJ1-1,12,NA,CSVEDGPLEAFF,TGCAGCGTTGAAGATGGGCCCCTTGAAGCTTTCTTT
TRBV7-2,NA,TRBJ2-3,14,NA,CASSSNLGTDTQYF,TGTGCCAGCAGCTCGAACCTAGGCACAGATACGCAGTATTTT
TRBV18,NA,TRBJ2-7,16,NA,CASSPPAPDNSYEQYF,TGTGCCAGCTCACCACCGGCACCAGACAACTCCTACGAGCAGTACTTC
TRBV21-1,NA,TRBJ2-3,16,NA,CASKREGEGRGDTQYF,TGTGCCAGCAAGAGGGAAGGAGAGGGGCGGGGAGATACGCAGTATTTT
TRBV28,NA,TRBJ1-4,13,NA,CASSLGRFQRQFF,TGTGCCAGCAGTTTGGGCAGGTTTCAACGGCAGTTTTTT
TRBV7-2,NA,TRBJ2-7,14,NA,CASSFGGLEYEQYF,TGTGCCAGCAGCTTCGGGGGGCTAGAGTACGAGCAGTACTTC
TRBV12-3/TRBV12-4,few,TRBJ1-4,13,NA,CASTRTGFEKLFF,TGTGCCAGCACGAGAACAGGTTTTGAAAAACTGTTTTTT
TRBV10-1,NA,TRBJ2-1,15,TRBD2,CASSEAGSLFYEQFF,TGCGCCAGCAGTGAAGCGGGAAGTCTCTTTTATGAGCAGTTCTTC
TRBV5-4,once,TRBJ2-5,14,NA,CASSLAGSQETQYF,TGTGCCAGCAGCTTGGCAGGTTCCCAAGAGACCCAGTACTTC
TRBV28,NA,TRBJ1-6,15,TRBD1,CASSLDRGRGSPLHF,TGTGCCAGCAGTCTAGACAGGGGGCGAGGGTCACCCCTCCACTTT
TRBV27,NA,TRBJ2-1,18,TRBD2,CASSSIVGLAGGWNEQFF,TGTGCCAGCAGTTCTATAGTAGGACTAGCGGGAGGTTGGAATGAGCAGTTCTTC
TRBV29-1,NA,TRBJ2-1,16,TRBD2,CSVGNGLAGGRNEQFF,TGCAGCGTTGGCAACGGACTAGCGGGAGGACGGAATGAGCAGTTCTTC
TRBV4-1,NA,TRBJ2-7,14,TRBD2,CASSQQLADYEQYF,TGCGCCAGCAGCCAACAACTAGCGGACTACGAGCAGTACTTC
TRBV5-1,NA,TRBJ1-4,14,TRBD1,CASSEDRVGEKLFF,TGCGCCAGCAGCGAAGACAGGGTTGGGGAAAAACTGTTTTTT
TRBV3-1/TRBV3-2,NA,TRBJ2-5,14,TRBD2,CASSQGAGGKTQYF,TGTGCCAGCAGCCAAGGGGCGGGAGGGAAGACCCAGTACTTC
TRBV19,NA,TRBJ1-1,14,NA,CASSIRGAFAEAFF,TGTGCCAGTAGTATACGGGGGGCTTTCGCTGAAGCTTTCTTT
TRBV9,NA,TRBJ1-2,12,NA,CASSSQGGGYTF,TGTGCCAGCAGCAGCCAAGGGGGTGGCTACACCTTC
TRBV28,NA,TRBJ1-3,14,NA,CASTFSISGNTIYF,TGTGCCAGCACTTTCAGTATCTCGGGAAACACCATATATTTT
TRBV24-1,NA,TRBJ2-1,13,NA,CATSDVNYNEQFF,TGTGCCACCAGTGACGTTAATTACAATGAGCAGTTCTTC
TRBV7-2,NA,TRBJ1-2,15,NA,CASSSQRGDHYGYTF,TGTGCCAGCAGCTCCCAGAGAGGCGACCACTATGGCTACACCTTC
TRBV10-3,NA,TRBJ1-2,14,TRBD1,CAISLTGQDYGYTF,TGTGCCATCAGCCTGACAGGGCAGGACTATGGCTACACCTTC
TRBV5-1,NA,TRBJ1-3,17,NA,CASSPGIGQSSGNTIYF,TGCGCCAGCAGCCCCGGAATCGGACAGAGCTCTGGAAACACCATATATTTT
TRBV15,NA,TRBJ1-5,13,NA,CATSRTGGQPQHF,TGTGCCACCAGCAGAACCGGTGGTCAGCCCCAGCATTTT
TRBV28,NA,TRBJ1-4,15,NA,CASSSPRRDTEKLFF,TGTGCCAGCAGTTCCCCCCGCCGCGACACGGAAAAACTGTTTTTT
TRBV27,NA,TRBJ1-3,17,NA,CASSLVIIDNSGNTIYF,TGTGCCAGCAGTTTAGTGATCATAGATAACTCTGGAAACACCATATATTTT
TRBV7-2,NA,TRBJ1-6,14,NA,CASSLSLDNSPLHF,TGTGCCAGCAGCTTAAGCTTAGATAATTCACCCCTCCACTTT
TRBV12-3/TRBV12-4,few,TRBJ2-5,13,NA,CASSLIGGGTQYF,TGTGCCAGCAGTTTGATAGGCGGAGGGACCCAGTACTTC
TRBV5-6,NA,TRBJ2-1,16,TRBD2,CASSLQGGRAEIEQFF,TGTGCCAGCAGCTTGCAGGGCGGGAGGGCCGAAATTGAGCAGTTCTTC
TRBV21-1,NA,TRBJ2-7,17,NA,CASSTHSFPPITYEQYF,TGTGCCAGCAGCACGCACTCTTTCCCCCCTATCACCTACGAGCAGTACTTC
TRBV7-3,few,TRBJ2-5,15,NA,CASSLKEGREETQYF,TGTGCCAGCAGCTTAAAGGAGGGCAGGGAGGAGACCCAGTACTTC
TRBV18,NA,TRBJ1-2,15,TRBD1,CASSPSTGGRSGYTF,TGTGCCAGCTCACCATCTACAGGGGGCCGTAGTGGCTACACCTTC
TRBV7-2,NA,TRBJ1-4,17,NA,CASSLVPGRETNEKLFF,TGTGCCAGCAGCTTAGTTCCGGGGAGGGAAACTAATGAAAAACTGTTTTTT
TRBV15,NA,TRBJ1-3,15,NA,CATSRIQGGGNTIYF,TGTGCCACCAGCCGAATCCAGGGAGGCGGAAACACCATATATTTT
TRBV2,NA,TRBJ2-7,14,TRBD1,CASRMGQGSYEQYF,TGTGCCAGCAGGATGGGACAGGGCAGCTACGAGCAGTACTTC
TRBV7-2,NA,TRBJ1-5,15,NA,CASSLVGQEGSPQHF,TGTGCCAGCAGCTTAGTCGGGCAGGAGGGCAGCCCCCAGCATTTT
TRBV5-1,NA,TRBJ1-1,13,NA,CASSPGMNTEAFF,TGCGCCAGCAGCCCTGGCATGAACACTGAAGCTTTCTTT
TRBV27,NA,TRBJ1-6,16,TRBD1,CASSLPRDRVNSPLHF,TGTGCCAGCAGTCTCCCCCGGGACAGGGTGAATTCACCCCTCCACTTT
TRBV11-3,NA,TRBJ2-1,17,NA,CASSLDHERPSYNEQFF,TGTGCCAGCAGCTTAGATCACGAGCGACCCTCCTACAATGAGCAGTTCTTC
TRBV6-7,NA,TRBJ1-2,16,NA,CASSYAVEAGNYGYTF,TGTGCCAGCAGTTACGCGGTTGAGGCAGGGAACTATGGCTACACCTTC
TRBV7-3,once,TRBJ2-3,17,TRBD2,CASSFAEAGDGTDTQYF,TGTGCCAGCAGCTTCGCTGAGGCGGGAGATGGCACAGATACGCAGTATTTT
TRBV7-2,NA,TRBJ2-7,14,NA,CASSLRGMVEEQYF,TGTGCCAGCAGCTTACGGGGGATGGTGGAGGAGCAGTACTTC
TRBV27,NA,TRBJ1-1,14,NA,CASSLSGFWRESFF,TGTGCCAGCAGTTTATCGGGTTTTTGGAGGGAATCTTTCTTT